This passage covers 32 T cell receptor beta chains from one sample sequenced in a study of blood T cells in healthy people across ages (dated by TCRdb to between 2015 and 2016). The library relied on 5' RACE. The instrument given in TCRdb is Illumina HiSeq 2500. A second PCR of roughly 6 to 11 cycles was run with a J-beta primer mix and a sample-barcoded 5' primer. In-frame beta chains were kept once TCRdb had trimmed the public reads at Q25 with fastp and called clones with MiXCR. Each record represents a unique CDR3 protein, reported with the most common genes and DNA among its rows. For this sample the table gives about 580,000 distinct CDR3 sequences, of which about 45% were detected only once. The top ten clonotypes cover around 23% of the sample. The specimen was blood. The receptors originated from an elderly man in good health.

The V gene is TRBV20-1, the J gene TRBJ2-4; either TRBD1 or TRBD2 may fit D (5 bases each). The germline V gene encodes CDR1 DFQATT and CDR2 SNEGSKA (reference sequence). Trimming pared 4 bases from V and 3 bases from J, leaving 10 bases between. This CDR3 region has 13 residues. The CDR3 bases are TGCAGTGCTATGAGTGGGGGCAAAAACATTCAGTACTTC. Protein sequence: CSAMSGGKNIQYF.

In regard to this clonotype: A much larger clone sits a single nucleotide away, making a read error possible. The genes are TRBV7-2 and TRBJ2-3, with D perhaps matching TRBD1 (6 bases). The germline V gene has CDR1 SGHTA and CDR2 FQGNSA. CDR3 length: 19 residues. This CDR3 is CAGSFLPRVTGYHPDTQYF. The CDR3 nucleotides read TGTGCCGGCAGCTTTCTACCCCGAGTAACAGGGTACCACCCAGATACGCAGTATTTT.

The chain couples TRBV4-3 to TRBJ1-1, with 9 bases that match TRBD1. The germline CDR1 and CDR2 sequences are LGHNA and YSLEER. This CDR3 has 15 residues. The ends lost 0 bases at V and 4 bases at J; junction bases unmatched: 3. The CDR3 protein is CASSQDSTGGTEAFF. The CDR3 region has the DNA TGCGCCAGCAGCCAAGATTCGACAGGGGGCACTGAAGCTTTCTTT.

Written as DNA, the CDR3 is TGTGCCAGCAGTGATTGGGTGGGGCTGCGCTACAATGAGCAGTTCTTC. Residues: CASSDWVGLRYNEQFF. This rearrangement joins TRBV2 to TRBJ2-1; D is possibly TRBD1 (5 bases). The ends were cut back, 3 bases at V and 3 bases at J, with 15 bases in the middle. Germline V gene sequence: CDR1 SNHLY, CDR2 FYNNEI. The length of the CDR3 is 16 residues.

The chain combines TRBV7-2 with TRBJ2-5; D remains unclear. The J call is uncertain, as TRBJ2-7 better fits the DNA end. This CDR3 contains 13 residues. The germline gives CDR1 SGHTA, CDR2 FQGNSA. Written as DNA, the CDR3 is TGTGCCAGCAGCTCCTGGACCCAACTCGAGCAGTACTTC. It specifies CASSSWTQLEQYF.

The sample holds many counts of this clonotype. V gene TRBV6-6 combines with J gene TRBJ2-1; D gene uncertain. The CDR3 length is 14 residues. Germline-derived CDR1 and CDR2 are MNHNY and SVGAGI (reference sequence). The V end lost 7 bases, the J end lost 4 bases, and 14 bases lay between the germline ends. In nucleotides, the CDR3 is TGTGCCAGCACTATCAGGCCTCATTACAATGAGCAGTTCTTC. Encoded protein: CASTIRPHYNEQFF.

This clonotype has more than one count but fewer than ten. This chain links TRBV11-2 with TRBJ2-1, with D possibly matching TRBD2 (5 bases). Germline V gene data show CDR1 as SGHAT and CDR2 as FQNNGV. CDR3 size: 14 residues. V was pared by 1 base and J by 6 bases, with 10 bases between. The CDR3 DNA is TGTGCCAGCAGCTTAGGTTCGGGAAGCAATGAGCAGTTCTTC. The encoded protein is CASSLGSGSNEQFF.

In this sample, this clonotype turned up many times. This chain connects TRBV29-1 to TRBJ2-1, with 8 positions matching TRBD1. The V gene end was trimmed by 2 bases and the J gene end by 3 bases; junction bases not matched to a gene: 3. The germline V gene encodes CDR1 SQVTM and CDR2 ANQGSEA. This CDR3 contains 14 residues. CDR3 sequence reads: CSVESDRVYNEQFF. CDR3 nucleotides: TGCAGCGTTGAATCGGACAGGGTCTACAATGAGCAGTTCTTC.

This clonotype appeared a few times. The chain carries TRBV20-1 and TRBJ2-5, with 11 bases aligning to TRBD1. The CDR3 extends over 14 amino acids. With 3 bases clipped from V and 4 bases from J, the junction kept 4 bases outside the gene matches. Germline-derived CDR1 and CDR2 are DFQATT and SNEGSKA (reference sequence). In DNA form, the CDR3 reads TGCAGTGCTAGGGACAGGGGGCTGGGAGAGACCCAGTACTTC. It codes for CSARDRGLGETQYF.

The chain carries TRBV7-8 and TRBJ2-1; 11 positions match TRBD2. CDR3 length: 17 amino acids. Germline V CDR1 and CDR2: SGHVS, FQNEAQ. V shed 6 bases, J shed 1 base, and the junction held 8 bases outside the gene matches. The CDR3 spells CASRIAGGPGSYNEQFF. The CDR3 bases are TGTGCCAGCAGAATAGCGGGAGGGCCAGGATCCTACAATGAGCAGTTCTTC.

The chain recombines TRBV7-8 with TRBJ2-7; a weak D match, TRBD1 (5 bases). There are 14 residues in the CDR3. The germline V gene has CDR1 SGHVS and CDR2 FQNEAQ. V lost 5 bases to trimming and J lost 2 bases, with 13 bases between them. The CDR3 is CASSPLGATYEQYF. In DNA, the CDR3 is TGTGCCAGCAGCCCCCTAGGGGCTACCTACGAGCAGTACTTC.

This clonotype came up a few times. The rearrangement links TRBV25-1 to TRBJ2-1; the D is unclear. Germline V gene sequence: CDR1 MGHDK, CDR2 SYGVNS. The CDR3 has 15 residues. V was shortened by 6 bases and J by 1 base, with 13 bases between the two germline ends. CDR3 sequence reads: CASRGEALSYNEQFF. As DNA, the CDR3 is TGTGCCAGCAGGGGCGAGGCACTTTCCTACAATGAGCAGTTCTTC.

The genes are TRBV20-1 and TRBJ1-1; D may be TRBD1 (5 bases). Trimming took off 6 bases at V and 0 bases at J, with 14 bases between the two ends. This CDR3 comprises 14 residues. Looked up from germline, CDR1 is DFQATT and CDR2 is SNEGSKA (reference sequence). The CDR3 coding sequence is TGCAGTGCCCGCCGGGGGACGGTGAACACTGAAGCTTTCTTT. Amino acid sequence: CSARRGTVNTEAFF.

The J gene is TRBJ2-1, the V gene TRBV20-1; either TRBD1 or TRBD2 may supply D (7 bases each). Trimming stripped 4 bases from V and 4 bases from J, with 11 bases between. The germline V gene has CDR1 DFQATT and CDR2 SNEGSKA (reference sequence). The CDR3 spans 13 residues. This chain's CDR3 is CSAIRGGYNEQFF. CDR3 DNA: TGCAGTGCTATCAGGGGGGGGTACAATGAGCAGTTCTTC.

This clonotype was detected only once. The rearrangement links TRBV5-1 to TRBJ1-1; D is possibly TRBD1 (5 bases). Trimming pared 0 bases from V and 1 base from J, leaving 13 bases between. CDR1 SGHRS and CDR2 YFSETQ come from the germline V gene. This CDR3 has 16 amino acids. This chain's CDR3 is CASSLGHVGGNTEAFF. As DNA, the CDR3 is TGCGCCAGCAGCTTGGGGCACGTCGGGGGGAACACTGAAGCTTTCTTT.

J is TRBJ2-7 and V is TRBV7-2; D is ambiguous. CDR1 is SGHTA and CDR2 is FQGNSA in the germline V gene. The CDR3 spans 15 residues. Between the trimmed V and J ends, which lost 8 bases and 2 bases, there was a span of 19 bases. The CDR3, as DNA: TGTGCCAGCGTCCTATACATCTCACCCACCTACGAGCAGTACTTC. It codes for CASVLYISPTYEQYF.

This clonotype has just a few counts. The gene calls are TRBV20-1 and TRBJ2-7; no clear D gene. The CDR3 runs to 13 residues. Trimming shortened V by 1 base and J by 3 bases, and 10 bases separated the two germline ends. The germline gives CDR1 DFQATT, CDR2 SNEGSKA (reference sequence). CDR3 nucleotide sequence: TGCAGTGCTAGAGGCCCAGTGGGCTACGAGCAGTACTTC. Translated: CSARGPVGYEQYF.

In its sample, this clonotype was seen many times. The chain links TRBV6-5 to TRBJ2-7; perhaps TRBD2 as D (5 bases). The germline V and J ends were trimmed by 0 bases and 7 bases, with 22 bases remaining between them. The CDR3 extends over 17 amino acids. Germline-derived CDR1 and CDR2 are MNHEY and SVGAGI. CDR3 protein: CASSYSPRRTTTREQYF. The CDR3 bases are TGTGCCAGCAGTTACTCCCCTCGACGGACCACAACTAGGGAGCAGTACTTC.

Only a few counts were recorded for this clonotype. The chain uses TRBV6-5 and TRBJ2-3, with a tentative D call TRBD1 (6 bases). This CDR3 has 14 residues. Germline-derived CDR1 and CDR2 are MNHEY and SVGAGI. The V gene lost 6 bases and the J gene lost 4 bases, with 14 bases spanning the gap. CDR3 in amino acids: CASRVPGDADTQYF. The DNA for the CDR3 is TGTGCCAGCAGGGTCCCAGGGGACGCAGATACGCAGTATTTT.

The rearrangement joins TRBV2 to TRBJ1-4, with 8 bases lining up with TRBD1. This CDR3 is 14 amino acids long. The V gene's germline CDR1 is SNHLY and CDR2 FYNNEI. Trimming cost V 6 bases and J 11 bases; bases outside gene matches: 11. The CDR3 DNA follows: TGTGCCAGCAGGACAGGGGTTATGAGGGGGAAACTGTTTTTT. Residues: CASRTGVMRGKLFF.

Ten or more counts support this clonotype. Since a much larger clone is just one base distant, this may be a read error. This sequence joins TRBV6-6 and TRBJ1-6, with a possible D match to TRBD1 (5 bases). From germline, CDR1 is MNHNY and CDR2 SVGAGI (reference sequence). V dropped 5 bases and J dropped 6 bases, with 14 bases sitting between them. This CDR3 is built from 15 residues. The CDR3 protein is CASSPAERGNSPLHF. CDR3 nucleotides: TGTGCCAGCAGTCCCGCCGAAAGGGGTAATTCACCCCTCCACTTT.

V usage is TRBV20-1 and J usage is TRBJ1-2; D may be TRBD1 (6 bases). Germline lookup yields CDR1 DFQATT and CDR2 SNEGSKA (reference sequence). The length of the CDR3 is 19 residues. Trimming shortened V by 3 bases and J by 7 bases, and 33 bases separated the two germline ends. The DNA for the CDR3 is TGCAGTGCTAGGAGAGGGACACGGAGGACCCGTGGAAAGGAGTCTGGCTACACCTTC. Translation gives CSARRGTRRTRGKESGYTF.

J is TRBJ1-1 and V is TRBV29-1; tentatively, D is TRBD1 (5 bases). This CDR3 is 12 amino acids long. Germline assignment: CDR1 SQVTM and CDR2 ANQGSEA. Trimming cost V 5 bases and J 3 bases, with 10 bases left between them. The CDR3 coding sequence is TGCAGCGTTACCCCGGGGGACACTGAAGCTTTCTTT. Its translation: CSVTPGDTEAFF.

This clonotype occurred many times. V gene TRBV3-1 combines with J gene TRBJ2-7, with 10 bases identical to TRBD2. J lost 3 bases, V lost 1 base, and 3 bases had no gene match. This CDR3 has 15 amino acids. The germline V gene encodes CDR1 LGHDT and CDR2 YNNKEL (reference sequence). CDR3 nucleotide sequence: TGTGCCAGCAGCCAAGGACTAGCGGGTAGCTACGAGCAGTACTTC. It is translated as CASSQGLAGSYEQYF.

This clonotype was seen more than once but under ten times. The chain has TRBV12-3 or TRBV12-4 and TRBJ2-5, with D tentatively TRBD1 (5 bases). The CDR3 totals 15 residues. Trimming pared 3 bases from V and 1 base from J, leaving 12 bases between. As DNA, the CDR3 is TGTGCCAGCAGTTTGTATAGGGGATCCCAAGAGACCCAGTACTTC. Encoded protein: CASSLYRGSQETQYF.

V gene TRBV7-2 combines with J gene TRBJ2-1, with 11 nucleotides matching TRBD1. The CDR3 runs 17 residues. The germline V gene encodes CDR1 SGHTA and CDR2 FQGNSA. V shed 5 bases, J shed 6 bases, and the junction held 12 bases outside the gene matches. The DNA for the CDR3 is TGTGCCAGCAGCCCGTGGACAGGGGGCTTTTTGATCAATGAGCAGTTCTTC. As protein: CASSPWTGGFLINEQFF.

This clonotype was recorded a few times. The rearrangement joins TRBV27 to TRBJ2-1, with 10 bases that match TRBD2. V lost 1 base to trimming and J lost 5 bases; unmatched junction nucleotides: 2. The CDR3 extends over 15 amino acids. The germline gives CDR1 MNHEY, CDR2 SMNVEV (reference sequence). The chain's CDR3 is CASSLWTSGHNEQFF. DNA for the CDR3: TGTGCCAGCAGTTTATGGACTAGCGGCCACAATGAGCAGTTCTTC.

The chain has TRBV18 and TRBJ2-7; weak D call: TRBD2 (6 bases). There are 15 residues in the CDR3. V gave up 0 bases and J gave up 3 bases, with 12 bases separating them. Germline CDR1 KGHSH, CDR2 LQKENI. The CDR3 reads CASSPPARESYEQYF. Written as DNA, the CDR3 is TGTGCCAGCTCACCACCGGCACGGGAGAGCTACGAGCAGTACTTC.

This chain joins TRBV5-1 and TRBJ2-5; no definite D call. Germline CDR1 and CDR2: SGHRS and YFSETQ. There are 11 residues in the CDR3. The V end lost 6 bases, the J end lost 3 bases, and 6 bases lay between the germline ends. The CDR3 DNA sequence: TGCGCCAGCAACCAAGAAGAGACCCAGTACTTC. Its translation: CASNQEETQYF.

The genes are TRBV5-5 and TRBJ2-2, with D unclear. The germline V and J ends were trimmed by 1 base and 2 bases, with 6 bases remaining between them. Germline values: CDR1 SGHKS, CDR2 YYEKEE (reference sequence). The CDR3 is 14 amino acids. CDR3 nucleotide sequence: TGTGCCAGCAGCTTGCGGATCAACACCGGGGAGCTGTTTTTT. Protein product: CASSLRINTGELFF. The variable domain in full, completed from reference TRBV5-5 and TRBJ2-2, reads DAGVTQSPTHLIKTRGQQVTLRCSPISGHKSVSWYQQVLGQGPQFIFQYYEKEERGRGNFPDRFSARQFPNYSSELNVNALLLGDSALYLCASSLRINTGELFFGEGSRLTVL.

This chain uses TRBV20-1 with TRBJ1-5; the match to TRBD1 covers 8 bases. Germline values: CDR1 DFQATT, CDR2 SNEGSKA (reference sequence). After removal of 5 bases from V and 3 bases from J, the junction contained 3 bases not matched to a gene. The CDR3 loop spans 13 amino acids. The CDR3 sequence is CSAEDRANQPQHF. The CDR3 nucleotides are TGCAGTGCTGAGGACAGGGCCAATCAGCCCCAGCATTTT.

The J gene is TRBJ2-1, the V gene TRBV3-1; 11 nucleotides match TRBD2. Germline values: CDR1 LGHDT, CDR2 YNNKEL (reference sequence). Losses at the gene ends were 5 bases for V and 5 bases for J; bases not matched to a gene: 5. The CDR3 contains 15 residues. CDR3 sequence (DNA): TGTGCCAGCAGCAAGGGACTAGCGGAAAACAATGAGCAGTTCTTC. Residues: CASSKGLAENNEQFF.